Following are 19 T cell receptor beta chains from one sample sequenced in a study of beta chain features in type 1 diabetes (dated by TCRdb to about 2018). The library was made by the immunoSEQ multiplex PCR assay. The entire amount of isolated RNA was reverse transcribed using the High Capacity cDNA Reverse Transcription Kit, so the sequenced TCRB transcripts were expressed ones. TCRdb holds this immuneACCESS table with in-frame rearrangements only. Some clones are missing; in checked studies, unresolved V genes explain under half, and the rest has no known cause. In all, the sample holds 400,000 to 600,000 clones, and 30% of those were seen once. The ten biggest clones cover around 0.065% of the sample. Sequencing was carried out using naive CD4+ T cells from blood. The sample's cell subset or site label, decoded: true naive CD4+ T cells. The receptors were sampled from a man between 18 and 29 years old in good health.

The chain is built from TRBV29-1 and TRBJ1-1; 8 nucleotides agree with TRBD1. The length of the CDR3 is 14 residues. V shed 7 bases and J 2 bases; nucleotides not matched to a gene: 9. The germline V gene has CDR1 SQVTM and CDR2 ANQGSEA. The CDR3: CSALFRGLNTEAFF. CDR3 nucleotide sequence: TGCAGCGCCTTGTTCAGGGGGCTTAACACTGAAGCTTTCTTT.

J is TRBJ2-1 and V is TRBV2; D assignment may be TRBD1 or TRBD2 (5 bases each). This CDR3 has 14 amino acids. V lost 2 bases to trimming and J lost 13 bases, with 18 bases between them. Germline V gene lookup returns CDR1 SNHLY and CDR2 FYNNEI. This CDR3 is CASSELVPMGEQFF. The CDR3, as DNA: TGTGCCAGCAGTGAACTGGTGCCCATGGGGGAACAGTTCTTC. The whole variable domain, remainder taken from reference TRBV2 and TRBJ2-1, is EPEVTQTPSHQVTQMGQEVILRCVPISNHLYFYWYRQILGQKVEFLVSFYNNEISEKSEIFDDQFSVERPDGSNFTLKIRSTKLEDSAMYFCASSELVPMGEQFFGPGTRLTVL.

This sequence joins TRBV28 and TRBJ1-2; 7 positions match TRBD1. The trim removed 2 bases at V and 3 bases at J, leaving 3 bases unmatched. This CDR3 contains 14 residues. Germline V gives CDR1 MDHEN, CDR2 SYDVKM. CDR3 sequence (DNA): TGTGCCAGCAGTTTACAAGGGGGCGACTATGGCTACACCTTC. Translating gives CASSLQGGDYGYTF.

The chain couples TRBV9 to TRBJ2-5; 8 bases agree with TRBD1. V trimming: 4 bases; J trimming: 5 bases; junction bases outside the gene matches: 7. CDR1 SGDLS and CDR2 YYNGEE come from the germline V gene. The CDR3 consists of 14 residues. CDR3 amino acids: CASSWGQAGETQYF. DNA for the CDR3: TGTGCCAGCAGCTGGGGACAGGCGGGGGAGACCCAGTACTTC.

This clone appeared a few times. V usage is TRBV7-7 and J usage is TRBJ2-7; 8 bases line up with TRBD1. V trimming: 3 bases; J trimming: 6 bases; junction bases outside the gene matches: 7. CDR1 is SSHAT and CDR2 is FNYEAQ in the germline V gene (reference sequence). The CDR3 is 14 amino acids. In DNA, the CDR3 is TGTGCCAGCAGCTTCACGGACAGGGCTGGCGAGCAGTACTTC. Translating gives CASSFTDRAGEQYF.

This clone turned up a few times. The V gene is TRBV30, the J gene TRBJ2-7; the match to TRBD2 covers 8 bases. Germline values: CDR1 GTSNPN, CDR2 SVGIG (reference sequence). The junction had 6 bases not matched to a gene; V was cut back by 2 bases and J by 3 bases. CDR3 length: 14 residues. CDR3: CAWSSASGYYEQYF. The CDR3 DNA reads as TGTGCCTGGAGTTCGGCTAGCGGGTACTACGAGCAGTACTTC. Complete variable domain (other parts from reference TRBV30 and TRBJ2-7): SQTIHQWPATLVQPVGSPLSLECTVEGTSNPNLYWYRQAAGRGLQLLFYSVGIGQISSEVPQNLSASRPQDRQFILSSKKLLLSDSGFYLCAWSSASGYYEQYFGPGTRLTVT.

V is TRBV10-3 and J is TRBJ2-7; D gene unclear. Trimming took off 3 bases at V and 2 bases at J, with 5 bases between the two ends. The CDR3 length is 12 residues. Germline CDR1 reads ENHRY; CDR2 reads SYGVKD. As DNA, the CDR3 is TGTGCCATCAGTGACAGTGCCTACGAGCAGTACTTC. It is translated as CAISDSAYEQYF.

This clone occurred a few times. The rearrangement joins TRBV11-2 to TRBJ2-7; a possible D gene is TRBD2 (6 bases). The CDR3 length is 14 residues. CDR1 is SGHAT, CDR2 FQNNGV, per germline. With 2 bases removed from V and 2 bases from J, the gap between germline ends came to 10 bases. The CDR3 sequence: CASSLPAGPYEQYF. DNA for the CDR3: TGTGCCAGCAGCTTACCCGCGGGACCCTACGAGCAGTACTTC.

This clone was detected a few times. V gene TRBV10-3 combines with J gene TRBJ2-1; D is perhaps TRBD1 (5 bases). The CDR3 consists of 16 residues. Germline CDR1 reads ENHRY; CDR2 reads SYGVKD. Between the trimmed V and J ends, which lost 10 bases and 5 bases, there was a span of 24 bases. The CDR3 region is CATGEPLTKGHNEQFF. As DNA, the CDR3 is TGTGCCACCGGAGAGCCCCTCACGAAGGGGCACAATGAGCAGTTCTTC.

This chain joins TRBV4-3 and TRBJ2-1, with 7 positions matching TRBD2. CDR1 LGHNA and CDR2 YSLEER come from the germline V gene. Trimming at V came to 0 bases and at J to 2 bases, leaving 4 bases not matched to a gene. The CDR3 has 16 residues. The chain's CDR3 is CASSQDGLAAYNEQFF. The CDR3 DNA sequence: TGCGCCAGCAGCCAAGATGGGCTAGCGGCCTACAATGAGCAGTTCTTC.

This clone was seen more than once but under ten times. The chain uses TRBV30 and TRBJ2-7; 9 bases agree with TRBD1. The CDR3 runs 11 residues. Trimming at V came to 7 bases and at J to 5 bases, leaving 3 bases not matched to a gene. Per germline, CDR1 GTSNPN and CDR2 SVGIG (reference sequence). CDR3: CASGQGDEQYF. For the CDR3, the DNA is TGTGCCTCGGGACAGGGAGACGAGCAGTACTTC. The full variable domain, completed using reference TRBV30 and TRBJ2-7, is SQTIHQWPATLVQPVGSPLSLECTVEGTSNPNLYWYRQAAGRGLQLLFYSVGIGQISSEVPQNLSASRPQDRQFILSSKKLLLSDSGFYLCASGQGDEQYFGPGTRLTVT.

This clone has a handful of counts. The V gene is TRBV29-1, the J gene TRBJ2-1; maybe TRBD2 (6 bases). CDR3 length equals 13 residues. The V and J ends lost 7 bases and 3 bases respectively, with 13 bases between them. Per the germline V gene, CDR1 is SQVTM and CDR2 is ANQGSEA. Here the CDR3 reads CSALASVYNEQFF. The CDR3 DNA is TGCAGCGCCCTAGCTAGCGTCTACAATGAGCAGTTCTTC.

This clone was seen more than once but under ten times. This rearrangement joins TRBV30 to TRBJ2-7; 12 positions agree with TRBD2. The CDR3 spans 16 residues. Trimming took 4 bases from V and 5 from J; bases not matched to a gene: 12. Germline V gene data show CDR1 as GTSNPN and CDR2 as SVGIG (reference sequence). CDR3 in amino acids: CAWTRRLAGAIHEQYF. CDR3 nucleotides: TGTGCCTGGACCAGACGACTAGCGGGAGCAATCCACGAGCAGTACTTC.

This clone has a handful of counts. The chain joins TRBV7-9 to TRBJ2-1; 14 nucleotides agree with TRBD2. The ends lost 5 bases at V and 2 bases at J; junction bases unmatched: 8. This CDR3 is 18 amino acids long. Germline CDR1 reads SEHNR; CDR2 reads FQNEAQ (reference sequence). CDR3 region: CASSGAPTSGRAYNEQFF. The CDR3 DNA sequence: TGTGCCAGCAGCGGGGCCCCGACTAGCGGGAGGGCCTACAATGAGCAGTTCTTC.

This clone was detected only a few times. The chain is built from TRBV9 and TRBJ2-7; TRBD2 agrees at 10 bases. With 4 bases clipped from V and 2 bases from J, the junction kept 9 bases outside the gene matches. In germline, CDR1 is SGDLS, CDR2 YYNGEE. The CDR3 has 16 residues. Written as DNA, the CDR3 is TGTGCCAGCAGCCCCCGCGGGCTAGCGGGAGCCTACGAGCAGTACTTC. It yields the protein CASSPRGLAGAYEQYF.

The chain has TRBV9 and TRBJ2-1; a possible D gene is TRBD1 (7 bases). Germline V gives CDR1 SGDLS, CDR2 YYNGEE. Trimming stripped 3 bases from V and 0 bases from J, with 13 bases between. CDR3 size: 16 residues. In nucleotides, the CDR3 is TGTGCCAGCAGCGGAGGGGGGACAGCCTCCTACAATGAGCAGTTCTTC. Amino acid sequence: CASSGGGTASYNEQFF.

In this sample, this clone turned up a few times. The chain carries TRBV30 and TRBJ2-1; possible D gene TRBD1, 6 bases. Germline CDR1 is GTSNPN and CDR2 is SVGIG (reference sequence). V lost 2 bases to trimming and J lost 0 bases, with 8 bases between them. CDR3 size: 14 residues. This CDR3 is CAWSQGISYNEQFF. The CDR3 coding sequence is TGTGCCTGGAGTCAGGGGATCTCCTACAATGAGCAGTTCTTC.

This clone was recorded a few times. V and J are TRBV29-1 and TRBJ2-5; D possibly matches TRBD1 or TRBD2 (5 bases each). Germline CDR1 is SQVTM and CDR2 is ANQGSEA. The CDR3 consists of 14 residues. The V end lost 3 bases, the J end lost 3 bases, and 14 bases lay between the germline ends. The CDR3 coding sequence is TGCAGCGTTGATAGGGGCCCGAGGGAAGAGACCCAGTACTTC. This translates into CSVDRGPREETQYF.

This clone has only a few counts. The rearrangement joins TRBV29-1 to TRBJ2-1, with 11 bases aligning to TRBD2. CDR1 SQVTM and CDR2 ANQGSEA come from the germline V gene. This CDR3 has 14 amino acids. V shed 4 bases and J 8 bases; nucleotides not matched to a gene: 7. The CDR3 sequence: CSVGVLAGDYEQFF. For the CDR3, the DNA is TGCAGCGTTGGGGTACTAGCGGGAGACTATGAGCAGTTCTTC.